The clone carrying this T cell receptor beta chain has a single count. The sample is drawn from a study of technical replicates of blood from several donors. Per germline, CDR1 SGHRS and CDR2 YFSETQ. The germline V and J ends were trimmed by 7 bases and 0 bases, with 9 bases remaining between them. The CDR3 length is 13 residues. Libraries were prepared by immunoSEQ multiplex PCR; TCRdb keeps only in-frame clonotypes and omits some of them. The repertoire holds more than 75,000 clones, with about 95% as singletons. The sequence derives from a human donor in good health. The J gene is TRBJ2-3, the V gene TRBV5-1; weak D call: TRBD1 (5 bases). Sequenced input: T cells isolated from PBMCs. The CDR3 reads CASEPGSTDTQYF. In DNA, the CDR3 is TGCGCCAGCGAACCAGGGAGCACAGATACGCAGTATTTT. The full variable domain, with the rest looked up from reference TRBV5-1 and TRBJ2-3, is KAGVTQTPRYLIKTRGQQVTLSCSPISGHRSVSWYQQTPGQGLQFLFEYFSETQRNKGNFPGRFSGRQFSNSRSEMNVSTLELGDSALYLCASEPGSTDTQYFGPGTRLTVL.